Listed below are T cell receptor beta chains from one sample, sequenced in a study of cytomegalovirus exposure and HLA in healthy donors. Only in-frame clones appear in the TCRdb table, and some are missing; sequencing was by immunoSEQ multiplex PCR. Of under 250,000 clones listed, about nine tenths were seen once; the top ten hold about 2%. Sequenced: PBMCs. The receptors were sampled from a woman in her late teens or twenties in good health and CMV-seropositive. CDR3s include the opening cysteine and the closing phenylalanine or tryptophan. D genes are given only for firm matches. Expanded clones get a size class; other rows say once, few or many, or leave the size out.

d_gene: TRBD1; len: 14; j_gene: TRBJ2-7; abundance: NA; v_gene: TRBV27; CDR3aa: CASSPRTGGYEQYF; CDR3nt: TGTGCCAGCAGTCCAAGGACAGGGGGGTACGAGCAGTACTTC
d_gene: TRBD1; len: 15; j_gene: TRBJ1-5; abundance: NA; v_gene: TRBV6-6; CDR3aa: CASSSRDRDNQPQHF; CDR3nt: TGTGCCAGCAGTTCCAGGGACAGGGACAATCAGCCCCAGCATTTT
d_gene: NA; len: 16; j_gene: TRBJ2-7; abundance: NA; v_gene: TRBV4-1; CDR3aa: CASSQYPPGLHYEQYF; CDR3nt: TGCGCCAGCAGCCAGTACCCTCCGGGACTCCACTACGAGCAGTACTTC
d_gene: TRBD1; len: 17; j_gene: TRBJ1-2; abundance: NA; v_gene: TRBV4-2; CDR3aa: CASSQELPTGPNYGYTF; CDR3nt: TGTGCCAGCAGCCAAGAACTTCCGACAGGGCCCAACTATGGCTACACCTTC
d_gene: TRBD1; len: 14; j_gene: TRBJ1-2; abundance: NA; v_gene: TRBV7-9; CDR3aa: CASSWTGILYGYTF; CDR3nt: TGTGCCAGCAGCTGGACAGGAATACTCTATGGCTACACCTTC
d_gene: NA; len: 14; j_gene: TRBJ1-2; abundance: NA; v_gene: TRBV6-5; CDR3aa: CASSYERRGYGYTF; CDR3nt: TGTGCCAGCAGTTACGAAAGGAGGGGCTATGGCTACACCTTC
d_gene: NA; len: 15; j_gene: TRBJ2-3; abundance: NA; v_gene: TRBV28; CDR3aa: CASSLPGRSTDTQYF; CDR3nt: TGTGCCAGCAGTTTACCCGGGAGAAGCACAGATACGCAGTATTTT
d_gene: NA; len: 16; j_gene: TRBJ1-2; abundance: NA; v_gene: TRBV11-2; CDR3aa: CASSLDLEGAAYGYTF; CDR3nt: TGTGCCAGCAGCTTAGATTTAGAAGGGGCCGCCTATGGCTACACCTTC
d_gene: NA; len: 15; j_gene: TRBJ2-7; abundance: NA; v_gene: TRBV27; CDR3aa: CASSPPRRGSYEQYF; CDR3nt: TGTGCCAGCAGTCCGCCCCGGCGCGGCTCCTACGAGCAGTACTTC
d_gene: NA; len: 15; j_gene: TRBJ2-1; abundance: once; v_gene: TRBV27; CDR3aa: CASSLDTKAYNEQFF; CDR3nt: TGTGCCAGCAGTTTAGACACCAAGGCCTACAATGAGCAGTTCTTC
d_gene: NA; len: 14; j_gene: TRBJ2-3; abundance: NA; v_gene: TRBV6-5; CDR3aa: CASSPYTGVDTQYF; CDR3nt: TGTGCCAGCAGTCCTTATACGGGGGTAGATACGCAGTATTTT
d_gene: NA; len: 14; j_gene: TRBJ2-7; abundance: NA; v_gene: TRBV28; CDR3aa: CASSPQPKEDEQYF; CDR3nt: TGTGCCAGCAGCCCCCAACCCAAAGAGGACGAGCAGTACTTC
d_gene: NA; len: 15; j_gene: TRBJ2-7; abundance: medium-sized; v_gene: TRBV6-5; CDR3aa: CASSYTVGGSYEQYF; CDR3nt: TGTGCCAGCAGTTACACTGTCGGGGGCTCCTACGAGCAGTACTTC
d_gene: TRBD2; len: 14; j_gene: TRBJ2-1; abundance: NA; v_gene: TRBV10-1; CDR3aa: CASRAGGSSLEQFF; CDR3nt: TGCGCCAGTAGAGCGGGAGGGAGTTCTTTGGAGCAGTTCTTC
d_gene: TRBD2; len: 14; j_gene: TRBJ2-1; abundance: few; v_gene: TRBV6-5; CDR3aa: CASGRAGSYNEQFF; CDR3nt: TGTGCCAGCGGCAGAGCGGGGTCCTACAATGAGCAGTTCTTC
d_gene: NA; len: 13; j_gene: TRBJ1-1; abundance: NA; v_gene: TRBV29-1; CDR3aa: CSVEVGEGSEAFF; CDR3nt: TGCAGCGTTGAAGTCGGGGAGGGGAGTGAAGCTTTCTTT
d_gene: NA; len: 14; j_gene: TRBJ1-2; abundance: once; v_gene: TRBV14; CDR3aa: CASSHRQDGYGYTF; CDR3nt: TGTGCCAGCAGCCATAGACAGGATGGGTATGGCTACACCTTC